Below, 9 T cell receptor beta chains from the same sample are listed, as sequenced in a study of technical replicates of blood from a few donors. This table comes from immunoSEQ multiplex PCR, and its TCRdb copy is limited to in-frame clones, with some not included. This sample carries about 80,000 clones, under 99% of them seen once, and the ten largest clones take 0.2% to 0.25%. Sample: T cells isolated from PBMCs. The receptors originated from a human donor in good health.

Points on this clone: A junction boundary mismatches the germline segment, possibly from a read error. V and J are TRBV19 and TRBJ1-1, with TRBD1 matching over 8 bases. The CDR3 extends over 14 amino acids. Germline CDR1 reads LNHDA; CDR2 reads SQIVND (reference sequence). The CDR3 coding sequence is TGTGCCAGTAGGATAGGACAGGGGAACACTGAAGCTTTCTTT. This gives the protein CASRIGQGNTEAFF.

The gene calls are TRBV19 and TRBJ2-7, with a possible D match to TRBD2 (5 bases). This CDR3 has 11 amino acids. Germline assignment: CDR1 LNHDA and CDR2 SQIVND (reference sequence). The V gene lost 5 bases and the J gene lost 6 bases, with 8 bases spanning the gap. CDR3: CASSQSGEQYF. The DNA for the CDR3 is TGTGCCAGTAGTCAGAGCGGCGAGCAGTACTTC.

This chain joins TRBV27 and TRBJ2-2; D is unresolved. There are 13 residues in the CDR3. The germline gives CDR1 MNHEY, CDR2 SMNVEV (reference sequence). Trimming removed 3 bases at V and 4 bases at J, with 6 bases between. CDR3 nucleotides: TGTGCCAGCAGTTTCAGATCCACCGGGGAGCTGTTTTTT. Protein product: CASSFRSTGELFF.

The sample holds one count of this clone. The chain uses TRBV4-1 and TRBJ2-5, with a tentative D call TRBD2 (5 bases). Germline-derived CDR1 and CDR2 are MGHRA and YSYEKL. This CDR3 is 18 amino acids long. V was cut by 0 bases and J by 1 base, with 18 bases left in between. The CDR3 here is CASSQDRISQDFQETQYF. Written as DNA, the CDR3 is TGCGCCAGCAGCCAAGATAGAATCAGCCAGGACTTCCAAGAGACCCAGTACTTC.

V gene TRBV25-1 combines with J gene TRBJ2-3; D is undetermined. The CDR3 is 13 residues long. With 4 bases removed from V and 2 bases from J, the gap between germline ends came to 7 bases. CDR1 is MGHDK, CDR2 SYGVNS, per germline. This CDR3 reads CASSVPSTDTQYF. The CDR3 DNA reads TGTGCCAGCAGTGTTCCTTCCACAGATACGCAGTATTTT.

The chain couples TRBV28 to TRBJ1-2, with TRBD1 as a possible D gene (6 bases). The germline CDR1 and CDR2 sequences are MDHEN and SYDVKM. V was cut by 6 bases and J by 4 bases, with 18 bases left in between. This CDR3 spans 15 amino acids. The CDR3 DNA reads as TGTGCCAGCAGCAACTACAGGGAAGGCCTCTATGGCTACACCTTC. As protein: CASSNYREGLYGYTF.

V is TRBV2 and J is TRBJ2-1; TRBD2 aligns across 7 bases. The germline gives CDR1 SNHLY, CDR2 FYNNEI. J lost 2 bases, V lost 5 bases, and 3 bases had no gene match. This CDR3 contains 14 residues. The CDR3 DNA is TGTGCCAGCAGTTTCGGGACTACCTACAATGAGCAGTTCTTC. Its translation: CASSFGTTYNEQFF.

The chain has TRBV19 and TRBJ1-1; D may be TRBD1 (6 bases). The germline CDR1 and CDR2 sequences are LNHDA and SQIVND (reference sequence). The CDR3 totals 11 residues. V lost 9 bases, J lost 8 bases, and 13 bases lay in between. The CDR3 sequence: CASLRGTEAFF. The CDR3 coding sequence is TGTGCCAGCCTCAGGGGCACCGAAGCTTTCTTT.

The chain links TRBV9 to TRBJ1-1, with D perhaps TRBD1 (6 bases). Trimming cost V 0 bases and J 1 base, with 10 bases left between them. The CDR3 extends over 15 amino acids. The V gene's germline CDR1 is SGDLS and CDR2 YYNGEE. In DNA form, the CDR3 reads TGTGCCAGCAGCGTAGAAGGGGGTTCGAACACTGAAGCTTTCTTT. This encodes CASSVEGGSNTEAFF.